The present T cell receptor (beta chain) was sequenced within a study of T cells after yellow fever vaccination. Study-level information: Each low-cell-number fraction was prepared by means of SMART-Seq v4 Ultra Low Input. Broader study findings: Reappearing after the booster were most of the clones from primary vaccination (roughly 95% CD4, approximately 85% CD8).

CDR1 MNHNS and CDR2 SASEGT come from the germline V gene. The length of the CDR3 is 13 residues. Trimming stripped 8 bases from V and 2 bases from J, with 10 bases between. TCR cDNA was made by 5'RACE template switching, adding a universal primer site and UMIs. TCRdb re-called the 5' RACE reads through MiXCR, storing one row per CDR3 protein. Of approximately 90,000 distinct CDR3 sequences in the sample, about 14% were seen once. The material sequenced was CD8+ T cells not binding an NS4B(214-222) dextramer, sorted from PBMCs, taken roughly 20 days after the first yellow fever vaccination. The rearrangement uses TRBV6-1 and TRBJ2-1; tentative D call: TRBD2 (6 bases). The sequence derives from a man aged 18 to 35 who received the YFV17D yellow fever vaccine. In DNA form, the CDR3 reads TGTGCCAGCGGGGGGAGTGCCTACAATGAGCAGTTCTTC. It translates to CASGGSAYNEQFF.